This T cell receptor beta chain comes out of a study of CD8 T cells in ankylosing spondylitis. For TCR beta, libraries came from quantitative 5'-RACE with molecular barcodes. TCRdb reprocessed the 5' RACE reads with MiXCR, giving one entry per CDR3 protein. This table has some 300,000 distinct CDR3 sequences, around 21% appearing once. Trimming stripped 3 bases from V and 8 bases from J, with 13 bases between. This CDR3 region has 13 residues. The germline V gene encodes CDR1 MNHEY and CDR2 SVGAGI. Regarding the study as a whole: Past research had described some motif variants in reactive arthritis synovial fluid and blood. Disease-linked clones reportedly concentrated significantly in matched ankylosing spondylitis synovial fluid.

Only a few counts were recorded for this clonotype. Its specificity is not known. This clonotype was obtained from a female donor with ankylosing spondylitis or in good health (not recorded which). This chain joins TRBV6-5 and TRBJ1-2, with D possibly TRBD1 on 5 matching bases. Specimen: blood, either unsorted or a sorted T cell fraction (not recorded which). The CDR3 sequence is CASSYSGSGGYTF. CDR3 coding DNA: TGTGCCAGCAGTTATTCAGGGTCCGGAGGCTACACCTTC.